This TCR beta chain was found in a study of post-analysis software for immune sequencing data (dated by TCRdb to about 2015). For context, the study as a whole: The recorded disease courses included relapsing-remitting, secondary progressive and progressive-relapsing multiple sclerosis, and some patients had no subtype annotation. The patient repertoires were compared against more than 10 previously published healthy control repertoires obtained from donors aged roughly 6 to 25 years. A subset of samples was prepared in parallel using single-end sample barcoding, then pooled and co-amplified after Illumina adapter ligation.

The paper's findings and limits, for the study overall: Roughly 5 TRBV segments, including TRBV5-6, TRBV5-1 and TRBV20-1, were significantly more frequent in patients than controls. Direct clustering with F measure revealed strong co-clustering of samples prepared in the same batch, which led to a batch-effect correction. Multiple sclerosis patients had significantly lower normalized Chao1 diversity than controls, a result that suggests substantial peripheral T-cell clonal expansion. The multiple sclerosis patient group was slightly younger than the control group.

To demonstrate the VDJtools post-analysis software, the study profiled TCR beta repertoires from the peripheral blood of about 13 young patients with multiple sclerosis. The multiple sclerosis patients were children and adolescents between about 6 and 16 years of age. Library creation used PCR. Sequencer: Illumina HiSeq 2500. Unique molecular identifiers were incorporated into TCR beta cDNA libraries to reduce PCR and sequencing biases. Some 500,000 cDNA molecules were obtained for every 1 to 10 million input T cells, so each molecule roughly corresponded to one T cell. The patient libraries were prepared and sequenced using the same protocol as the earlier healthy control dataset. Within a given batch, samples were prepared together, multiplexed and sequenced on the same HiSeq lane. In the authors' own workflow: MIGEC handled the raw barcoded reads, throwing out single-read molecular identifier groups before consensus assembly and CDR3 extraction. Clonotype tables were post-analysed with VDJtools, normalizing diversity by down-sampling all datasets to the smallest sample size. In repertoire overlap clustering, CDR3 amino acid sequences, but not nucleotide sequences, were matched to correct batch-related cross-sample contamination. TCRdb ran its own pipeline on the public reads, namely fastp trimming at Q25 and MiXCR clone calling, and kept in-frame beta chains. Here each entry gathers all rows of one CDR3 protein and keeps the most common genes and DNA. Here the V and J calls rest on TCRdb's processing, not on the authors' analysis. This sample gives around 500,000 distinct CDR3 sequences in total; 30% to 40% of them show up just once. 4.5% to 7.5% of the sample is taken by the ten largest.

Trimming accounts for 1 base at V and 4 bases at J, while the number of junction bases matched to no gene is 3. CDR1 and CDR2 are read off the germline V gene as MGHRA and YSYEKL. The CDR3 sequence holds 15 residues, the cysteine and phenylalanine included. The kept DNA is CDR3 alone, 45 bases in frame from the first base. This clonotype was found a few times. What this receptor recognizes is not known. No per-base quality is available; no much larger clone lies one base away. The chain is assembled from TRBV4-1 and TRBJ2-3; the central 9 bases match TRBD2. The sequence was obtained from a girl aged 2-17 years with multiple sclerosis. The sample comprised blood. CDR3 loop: CASSQVAGVADTQYF. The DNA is TGCGCCAGCAGCCAAGTAGCGGGGGTGGCAGATACGCAGTATTTT.